This T cell receptor beta chain appears in the sequencing data of a study of T cell repertoires in cytomegalovirus infection (dated by TCRdb to between 2018 and 2021). Turning to the overall study: The HLA type of each donor mattered for the analysis, because public TCR beta signatures pointed to carriage of CMV infection along with the matching HLA type. What the study reported, not specific to this receptor: The ex vivo response was dominated by HLA-C-restricted CMV-specific TCR beta clonotypes, which also provided the single most frequent clonotype in two of eight donors. Carriers of CMV infection plus the relevant HLA type were discriminated by the cumulative frequency of public TCR beta family members in the study cohort and in an independent 352-donor cohort.

This clonotype was counted many times. The clone's antigen remains unknown. Base qualities are missing; no much larger clone stands one base away. The CDR3 contains 16 residues, cysteine and phenylalanine counted. Of the read, only the CDR3 DNA is kept; its 48 bases are in frame from base 1. The junction carries 11 bases between V and J, which are trimmed by 3 bases and 0 bases respectively. CDR1 SGHTA and CDR2 FQGNSA were looked up in the germline V gene. Sequencing was performed on an Illumina HiSeq 1500. TCRdb trimmed public reads at Q25 via fastp, called clones via MiXCR and kept in-frame beta chains. Rows are combined by CDR3 protein, so each entry shows the most common genes and DNA. In this sample the table shows approximately 150,000 distinct CDR3 sequences, about 6.5% of which occur a single time. More than 15% of the sample comes from the top ten.

The chain is made from TRBV7-2 and TRBJ2-2; perhaps TRBD2 is the D gene, with 5 bases matching. The source of this sequence is a human donor in good health (CMV status not recorded). Some clones in this sample may be carry-over from other donors' samples. Source material: PBMCs. The nucleotide sequence is TGTGCCAGCAGCTTTTTCGGGATCACGAACACCGGGGAGCTGTTTTTT. Translated, this gives CASSFFGITNTGELFF.